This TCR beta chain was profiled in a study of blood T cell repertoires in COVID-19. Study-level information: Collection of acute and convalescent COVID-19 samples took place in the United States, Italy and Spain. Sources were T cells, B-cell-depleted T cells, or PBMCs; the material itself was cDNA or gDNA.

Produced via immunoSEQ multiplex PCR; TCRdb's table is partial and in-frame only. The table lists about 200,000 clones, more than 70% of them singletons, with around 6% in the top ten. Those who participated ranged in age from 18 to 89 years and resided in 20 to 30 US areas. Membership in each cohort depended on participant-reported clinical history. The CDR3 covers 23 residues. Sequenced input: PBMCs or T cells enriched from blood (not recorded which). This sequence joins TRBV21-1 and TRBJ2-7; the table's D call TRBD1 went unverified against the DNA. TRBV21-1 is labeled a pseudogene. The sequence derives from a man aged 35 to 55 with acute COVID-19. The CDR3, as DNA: TGTGCCAGCAGCAAAACACCACCAGCCATTCGACCACCAGGGGTTCCTGGTCACTACGAGCAGTACTTC. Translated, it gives CASSKTPPAIRPPGVPGHYEQYF.